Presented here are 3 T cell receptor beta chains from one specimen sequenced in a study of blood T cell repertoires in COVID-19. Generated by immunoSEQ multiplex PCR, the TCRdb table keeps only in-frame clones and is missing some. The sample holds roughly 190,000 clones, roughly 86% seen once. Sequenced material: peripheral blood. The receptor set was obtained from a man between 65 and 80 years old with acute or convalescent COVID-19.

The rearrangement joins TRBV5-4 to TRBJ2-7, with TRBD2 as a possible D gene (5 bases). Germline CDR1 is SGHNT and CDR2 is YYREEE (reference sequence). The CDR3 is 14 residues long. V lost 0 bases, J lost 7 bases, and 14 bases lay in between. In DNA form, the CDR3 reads TGTGCCAGCAGCTTGGGAGCCGATTCGGGGGAGCAGTACTTC. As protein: CASSLGADSGEQYF.

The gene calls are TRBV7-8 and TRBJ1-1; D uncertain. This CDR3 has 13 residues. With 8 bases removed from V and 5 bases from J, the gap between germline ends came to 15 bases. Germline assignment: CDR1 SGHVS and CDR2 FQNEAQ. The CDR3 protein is CASRRGMGTEAFF. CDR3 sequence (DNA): TGTGCCAGCCGGCGGGGTATGGGGACTGAAGCTTTCTTT.

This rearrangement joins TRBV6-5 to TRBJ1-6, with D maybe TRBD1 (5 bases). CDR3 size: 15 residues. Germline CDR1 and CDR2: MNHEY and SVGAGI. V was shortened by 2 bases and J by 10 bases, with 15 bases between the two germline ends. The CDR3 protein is CASSYQARVGSPLHF. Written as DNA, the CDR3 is TGTGCCAGCAGTTACCAAGCCAGGGTGGGCTCACCCCTCCACTTT.